Shown below are 20 T cell receptor beta chains from a single sample sequenced in a study of shared clonotypes between healthy human individuals. Sequencing used immunoSEQ multiplex PCR; TCRdb keeps in-frame clones, though not all of them. Of roughly 1.5 million clones in the sample, 95% to 99% were seen once. Material for sequencing was naive CD4+ T cells sorted from blood. Subset indicated: CD45RA+ positively selected. All receptors come from a man aged 25-40 years in good health.

V usage is TRBV4-3 and J usage is TRBJ2-7, with D possibly matching TRBD2 (6 bases). Looked up from germline, CDR1 is LGHNA and CDR2 is YSLEER. CDR3 size: 15 residues. V was pared by 1 base and J by 2 bases, with 12 bases between. The CDR3 bases are TGCGCCAGCAGCCAAGGCTTCCTAGCGACCTACGAGCAGTACTTC. This codes for CASSQGFLATYEQYF.

The rearrangement uses TRBV5-1 and TRBJ2-7; 11 bases line up with TRBD2. V lost 4 bases, J lost 1 base, and 10 bases stayed unmatched. The CDR3 loop spans 17 amino acids. The germline V gene encodes CDR1 SGHRS and CDR2 YFSETQ. CDR3 loop: CASSAPGLADRSYEQYF. The CDR3 DNA is TGCGCCAGCAGCGCCCCGGGACTAGCGGACCGTTCCTACGAGCAGTACTTC.

The chain is built from TRBV7-2 and TRBJ2-7, with 7 bases matching TRBD1. There are 13 residues in the CDR3. Unmatched junction bases numbered 4, after V lost 5 bases and J lost 3 bases. Germline V gene lookup returns CDR1 SGHTA and CDR2 FQGNSA. The CDR3 region is CASSATGVYEQYF. Here the CDR3 DNA reads TGTGCCAGCAGCGCAACAGGGGTCTACGAGCAGTACTTC.

The chain couples TRBV5-8 to TRBJ1-5; tentatively, D is TRBD1 (6 bases). Looked up from germline, CDR1 is SGHTS and CDR2 is YDEGEE. V lost 3 bases to trimming and J lost 1 base, with 8 bases between them. CDR3 length: 14 residues. The CDR3 is CASSSDRSNQPQHF. DNA of the CDR3: TGTGCCAGCAGCTCCGACAGGAGCAATCAGCCCCAGCATTTT.

The chain combines TRBV18 with TRBJ2-3; 7 bases line up with TRBD2. Germline CDR1 reads KGHSH; CDR2 reads LQKENI. The CDR3 runs to 16 residues. Unmatched junction bases numbered 14, after V lost 6 bases and J lost 5 bases. The CDR3 loop is CASSLTSVPMGDTQYF. CDR3 nucleotides: TGTGCCAGCTCCCTCACTAGCGTCCCGATGGGAGATACGCAGTATTTT.

The chain has TRBV5-1 and TRBJ2-1, with 9 bases lining up with TRBD2. Germline values: CDR1 SGHRS, CDR2 YFSETQ. V gave up 5 bases and J gave up 3 bases; unmatched junction bases: 9. The CDR3 consists of 16 residues. CDR3 region: CASSSGGLAIYNEQFF. DNA of the CDR3: TGCGCCAGCAGTTCCGGGGGACTAGCAATCTACAATGAGCAGTTCTTC.

The rearrangement joins TRBV4-3 to TRBJ2-1; 10 bases match TRBD2. The germline V gene encodes CDR1 LGHNA and CDR2 YSLEER. This CDR3 region has 16 residues. The trim removed 2 bases at V and 6 bases at J, leaving 7 bases unmatched. CDR3 DNA sequence: TGCGCCAGCAGCCAATCCCTAGCGGGAGTTGTCAATGAGCAGTTCTTC. The encoded protein is CASSQSLAGVVNEQFF.

V and J are TRBV25-1 and TRBJ2-5; maybe TRBD2 (6 bases). The CDR3 consists of 13 residues. Germline CDR1 is MGHDK and CDR2 is SYGVNS. V was shortened by 3 bases and J by 6 bases, with 11 bases between the two germline ends. The chain's CDR3 is CASSDTGVKTQYF. For the CDR3, the DNA is TGTGCCAGCAGTGATACGGGAGTAAAGACCCAGTACTTC.

The chain carries TRBV18 and TRBJ2-2; 8 bases align to TRBD1. Germline V gene data show CDR1 as KGHSH and CDR2 as LQKENI. The CDR3 has 18 residues. Trimming cost V 3 bases and J 6 bases; bases outside gene matches: 15. The CDR3 DNA is TGTGCCAGCTCACCGGACAGGGTAAATCGATTGTTCCCCGGGGAGCTGTTTTTT. Protein sequence: CASSPDRVNRLFPGELFF.

The chain joins TRBV21-1 to TRBJ2-2. TRBV21-1 is described as a pseudogene. The CDR3 spans 17 residues. The CDR3 DNA is TGTGCCAGCAGCAAAAACGGCGACCCGTTGGACACCGGGGAGCTGTTTTTT. The encoded protein is CASSKNGDPLDTGELFF.

CDR3 in DNA: TGTGCCAGCAGCGTAGGGACCACAACTAATGAAAAACTGTTTTTT. Its translation: CASSVGTTTNEKLFF. V and J are TRBV9 and TRBJ1-4; no definite D call. The CDR3 has 15 residues. CDR1 and CDR2 from the germline V gene are SGDLS and YYNGEE. V shed 0 bases and J shed 0 bases, with 6 bases lying between them.

The chain is built from TRBV6-1 and TRBJ2-3; TRBD2 agrees at 15 bases. In germline, CDR1 is MNHNS, CDR2 SASEGT. The CDR3 runs 18 residues. The V and J ends lost 2 bases and 4 bases, in that order; junction bases with no gene match: 7. This CDR3 is CASSERKRTSGGADTQYF. CDR3 DNA sequence: TGTGCCAGCAGTGAAAGAAAAAGGACTAGCGGGGGGGCAGATACGCAGTATTTT.

This clone occurred a few times. At the DNA level, this CDR3 is encoded by other sequences in the same sample as well. J is TRBJ2-1 and V is TRBV9; TRBD2 agrees at 13 bases. Germline trimming cut 0 bases from V and 3 bases from J; bases unmatched to any gene: 0. Germline V gives CDR1 SGDLS, CDR2 YYNGEE. CDR3 length equals 16 residues. CDR3 sequence: CASSVGTSGSYNEQFF. In DNA form, the CDR3 reads TGTGCCAGCAGCGTAGGGACTAGCGGGAGCTACAATGAGCAGTTCTTC.

The rearrangement joins TRBV29-1 to TRBJ2-7; TRBD1 agrees at 9 bases. CDR3 length: 12 amino acids. V shed 4 bases, J shed 3 bases, and the junction held 1 base outside the gene matches. Looked up from germline, CDR1 is SQVTM and CDR2 is ANQGSEA. CDR3: CSVVGQGYEQYF. CDR3 sequence (DNA): TGCAGCGTTGTGGGACAGGGCTACGAGCAGTACTTC.

The chain carries TRBV28 and TRBJ2-3; 9 bases align to TRBD2. Germline-derived CDR1 and CDR2 are MDHEN and SYDVKM. The CDR3 sequence is 17 residues long. The V gene end was trimmed by 0 bases and the J gene end by 0 bases; junction bases not matched to a gene: 4. CDR3 sequence: CASSLWASGISTDTQYF. DNA for the CDR3: TGTGCCAGCAGTTTATGGGCTAGCGGGATTAGCACAGATACGCAGTATTTT.

This chain links TRBV5-1 with TRBJ2-3; TRBD2 agrees at 10 bases. The ends lost 6 bases at V and 1 base at J; junction bases unmatched: 5. The CDR3 is 15 residues long. Germline CDR1 reads SGHRS; CDR2 reads YFSETQ. CDR3 residues: CASTYGTSGTDTQYF. CDR3 nucleotides: TGCGCCAGCACTTACGGGACTAGCGGCACAGATACGCAGTATTTT.

This rearrangement joins TRBV9 to TRBJ1-1; D gene uncertain. Germline V gene sequence: CDR1 SGDLS, CDR2 YYNGEE. The CDR3 consists of 15 residues. V was trimmed by 3 bases and J by 4 bases, leaving 16 bases between them. The CDR3 sequence is CASSAHAVGSTEAFF. The CDR3 DNA reads TGTGCCAGCAGCGCCCACGCCGTGGGGAGCACTGAAGCTTTCTTT.

This chain's CDR3 is CASSPGGTGGMGEQFF. The CDR3 bases are TGTGCCAGCTCACCCGGGGGGACAGGGGGCATGGGTGAGCAGTTCTTC. V usage is TRBV18 and J usage is TRBJ2-1; TRBD1 matches at 12 bases. After removal of 3 bases from V and 9 bases from J, the junction contained 9 bases not matched to a gene. The germline CDR1 and CDR2 sequences are KGHSH and LQKENI. CDR3 size: 16 residues.

The rearrangement joins TRBV4-1 to TRBJ2-4; TRBD1 matches 8 bases. The germline gives CDR1 MGHRA, CDR2 YSYEKL. The CDR3 consists of 16 residues. The J segment lost 5 bases and the V segment lost 2 bases, leaving 8 bases of the junction unmatched. The CDR3: CASSQIGRGRENIQYF. The CDR3 DNA sequence: TGCGCCAGCAGCCAAATAGGCAGGGGGCGTGAAAACATTCAGTACTTC.

This clone was picked up one time. The genes are TRBV4-1 and TRBJ2-7; D is unclear. This CDR3 is 15 amino acids long. Germline loops: CDR1 MGHRA, CDR2 YSYEKL. Deletions cut 0 bases from V and 3 bases from J, with 12 bases between. The CDR3 sequence is CASSQDLPGDYEQYF. As DNA, the CDR3 is TGCGCCAGCAGCCAAGATCTCCCAGGAGACTACGAGCAGTACTTC.